The sequence of this TCR beta chain was determined in a study of cytomegalovirus exposure and HLA in healthy donors. Study-wide context: Early release data held tens of millions of unique TCRs from HLA-typed donors.

This clone has only a few counts. The antigen is undetermined. PCR amplification relied on 60 Vbeta primers (plus 13 Jbeta primers). Sequenced by immunoSEQ multiplex PCR; TCRdb stores in-frame clones only, minus some. Of around 100,000 clones in the sample, more than 70% are singletons; the top ten hold 15% to 20%. The germline V gene has CDR1 SGHAT and CDR2 FQNNGV. The CDR3 extends over 12 amino acids. Trimming stripped 5 bases from V and 4 bases from J, with 8 bases between. Study-wide results and limits: Researchers reported in a later analysis that a missense DCLRE1C variant was tied to TCR beta V- and J-gene trimming. Within an earlier analysis, most TCR beta V segments proved productive either about 87% or about 30% of the time.

The genes are TRBV11-2 and TRBJ1-2; D gene uncertain. This clonotype was obtained from an older woman in good health and CMV-seropositive. Sequencing was carried out using PBMCs. The CDR3 loop is CASSATIYGYTF. The CDR3 DNA follows: TGTGCCAGCAGCGCGACTATCTATGGCTACACCTTC.